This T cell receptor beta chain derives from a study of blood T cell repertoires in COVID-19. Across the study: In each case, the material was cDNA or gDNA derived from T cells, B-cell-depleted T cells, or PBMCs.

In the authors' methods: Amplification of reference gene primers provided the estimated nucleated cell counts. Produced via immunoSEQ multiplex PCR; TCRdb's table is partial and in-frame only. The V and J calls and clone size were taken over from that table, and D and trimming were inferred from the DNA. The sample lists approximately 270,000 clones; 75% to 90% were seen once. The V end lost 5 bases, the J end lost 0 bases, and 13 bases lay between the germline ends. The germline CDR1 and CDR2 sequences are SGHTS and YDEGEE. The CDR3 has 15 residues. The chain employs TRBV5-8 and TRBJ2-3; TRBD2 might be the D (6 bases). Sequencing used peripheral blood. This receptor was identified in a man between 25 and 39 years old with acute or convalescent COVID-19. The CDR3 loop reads CASSGAGRSTDTQYF. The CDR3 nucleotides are TGTGCCAGCAGTGGGGCCGGGAGAAGCACAGATACGCAGTATTTT.